This record looks at one T cell receptor beta chain sequence and its context. This clone was counted between two and nine times. It lacks a known antigen. No base quality values were provided; no much bigger clone lies one nucleotide off. This record belongs to a study of OX40 agonist ivuxolimab in advanced cancers. Context from the whole study: The costimulatory receptor OX40 (CD134) was targeted by ivuxolimab, a fully human IgG2 agonistic monoclonal antibody. Intravenous ivuxolimab was administered to patients every 2 weeks at six dose levels: 0.01, 0.1, 0.3, 1.5, 3 and 10 mg/kg. Of the approximately 50 dose-escalation patients, hepatocellular carcinoma was present in around 20, melanoma in approximately 15, renal cell carcinoma in 9 and head and neck cancer in 9. In the dose-escalation cohort, about four fifths of patients were male, and the mean age was roughly 60 years with a range of about 20 to 80. Prior anti-PD-1, anti-PD-L1 or anti-CTLA-4 therapy was permitted, and checkpoint inhibitors had been received by 30% to 40% of dose-escalation patients. Three dose-escalation patients achieved partial responses, one with hepatocellular carcinoma and two with cutaneous melanoma. Peripheral TCRbeta sequencing aimed to test whether ivuxolimab altered TCR sequence diversity and caused clonal T-cell expansion. The paper covers the monotherapy dose-escalation part of the phase I ivuxolimab trial, which included N ≈ 57 patients.

Patients with a history of autoimmune disease or receiving systemic immunosuppression were excluded from the trial. Peripheral blood for TCR sequencing was drawn from every dose cohort at baseline, at cycle 4 day 1 and at cycle 7 day 1. Samples came from an open-label, multicenter, first-in-human phase I dose-escalation trial of ivuxolimab. The trial enrolled adults with locally advanced or metastatic head and neck squamous cell, hepatocellular, melanoma or renal cell carcinoma. CD4+ and CD8+ T cells were sorted separately from peripheral blood before TCR sequencing. For this chain, trimming is 10 bases at the V end and 8 bases at the J end, and the number of junction bases without a gene match is 10. Including the terminal cysteine and phenylalanine, the CDR3 comprises 12 residues. The read is trimmed to its CDR3 DNA, 36 bases read in frame from base 1. Reading the germline V gene gives CDR1 SNHLY and CDR2 FYNNEI.

The paper as a whole reports these results and caveats: Low levels of normalized T-cell clonal expansion were also seen in some nonresponding patients. At doses of 0.1 to 3.0 mg/kg, clonal expansion of both CD4+ and CD8+ T cells in blood was seen between baseline and week 6. In the 0.1-3.0 mg/kg groups, partial responders had among the lowest normalized peripheral clonal expansion, particularly in CD8+ T cells. The antigen specificity of the peripheral T cells that underwent clonal expansion was not determined. After ivuxolimab, more expanded clones were found on average in CD8+ T cells than in CD4+ T cells.

Genomic DNA was isolated from the sorted cells so that the TCRbeta CDR3 region could be sequenced. The immunoSEQ Assay was used to sequence the TCRbeta CDR3 regions. Here the immuneACCESS table is served through TCRdb, limited to in-frame sequences with V and J called. Missing clones are a known gap in these copies; in checked studies unresolved V genes cover under half, and the rest lacks a known reason. This sample gives roughly 80,000 clones in total; 85% to 95% of them show up just once. 0.69% of the sample goes to the ten largest clones. The chain couples TRBV2 to TRBJ1-2; TRBD1 lines up with 7 middle nucleotides. The receptor was isolated from an adult with an advanced solid tumor such as melanoma, head and neck, liver or kidney cancer. This specimen consisted of CD4+ or CD8+ T cells sorted from blood, obtained in a trial of the OX40 agonist ivuxolimab. The DNA sequence is given as TGTGCCACCAGCGGATCAGGGGGAGGCTACACCTTC. Its amino acids are CATSGSGGGYTF.